Given below is one T cell receptor (beta chain) in context. The target of this receptor is not known. Per-base qualities were not stored, and no clone one base away is much larger. These data are taken from a study of CD8 T cells in ankylosing spondylitis (dated by TCRdb to about 2017). Some background on the complete study: The study set out to find disease-linked TCR variants by profiling T cell receptor beta repertoires in ankylosing spondylitis patients and healthy donors. The whole study cohort included 90 to 120 healthy donors and 25 or so ankylosing spondylitis patients. Samples of peripheral blood were taken, and for ankylosing spondylitis patients, synovial fluid was collected as well.

The research as a whole found: Some TCR beta motif variants had previously been reported in synovial fluid and blood of reactive arthritis patients, which suggested common disease-initiation mechanisms. Blood from ankylosing spondylitis patients appeared to be characterized by a TCR beta motif made up of several highly homologous amino acid variants. The disease-linked clones were reported as significantly enriched in matched synovial fluid samples from ankylosing spondylitis patients. The disease-linked clones had a CD8+ phenotype and were found at relatively low frequencies in peripheral blood.

CDR1 and CDR2 were assigned from the germline V gene as MNHNS and SASEGT. The CDR3 spans 15 residues, from the cysteine through the phenylalanine. Only CDR3 DNA is held: 45 bases, read in frame from base 1. V loses 6 bases at its end and J loses 2 bases; junction bases beyond the gene matches: 9. These reads were obtained on an Illumina HiSeq 2500. TCR beta libraries were prepared by quantitative 5'-RACE with molecular barcodes. Regarding the original processing steps: A new computational method based on a probabilistic model of VDJ rearrangement was used to identify disease-linked TCR variants. The public reads were run again by TCRdb, first through fastp at Q25 and then through MiXCR, and only productive beta chains were kept. Each entry merges the rows of one CDR3 protein and shows their most common DNA and genes. Clone size and V and J calls follow TCRdb, not the original study. The sample table holds a few hundred thousand distinct CDR3 sequences, of which 18% were seen once. Of the sample, over 25% is held by the ten largest clones.

This chain joins TRBV6-1 to TRBJ2-7; 8 middle bases align to TRBD1. Input material: blood, either unsorted or a sorted T cell fraction (not recorded which). The sequence came from a male donor with ankylosing spondylitis or in good health (not recorded which). At the DNA level, the sequence is TGTGCCAGCAGGAGCCCGGGACAGGCTGCCTACGAGCAGTACTTC. Translated, this is CASRSPGQAAYEQYF.